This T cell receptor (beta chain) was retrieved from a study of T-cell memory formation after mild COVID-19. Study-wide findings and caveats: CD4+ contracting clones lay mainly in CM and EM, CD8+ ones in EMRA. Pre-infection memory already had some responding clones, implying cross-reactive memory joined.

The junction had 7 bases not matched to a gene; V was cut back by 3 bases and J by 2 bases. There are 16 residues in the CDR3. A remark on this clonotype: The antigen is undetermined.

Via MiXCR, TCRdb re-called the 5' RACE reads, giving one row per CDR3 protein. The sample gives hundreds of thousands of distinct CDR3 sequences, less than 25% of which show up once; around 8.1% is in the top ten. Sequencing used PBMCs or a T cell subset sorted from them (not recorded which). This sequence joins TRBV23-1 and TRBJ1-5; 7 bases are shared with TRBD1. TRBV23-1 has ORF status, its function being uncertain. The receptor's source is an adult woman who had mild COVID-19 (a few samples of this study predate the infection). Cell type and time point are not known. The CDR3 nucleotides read TGCGCCAGCAGTCAGTTGATGCAGGGGGGCAATCAGCCCCAGCATTTT. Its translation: CASSQLMQGGNQPQHF.